This T cell receptor (beta chain) was documented in a study of shared clonotypes between healthy human individuals. General study findings and limits: Tissues were not sampled, only blood, and their repertoires likely differ. Across subsets, estimated richness was generally greater for naive than for memory populations.

In the case of this clone: Its target is not known.

Several immunoSEQ 96-well plates shared each subset's DNA, each plate a replicate. Only in-frame clones appear in the TCRdb table, and some are missing; sequencing was by immunoSEQ multiplex PCR. The data show approximately 2.5 million clones, roughly 92% seen once. Input material: naive CD4+ T cells sorted from blood. Subset reported: CD45RA+ positively selected. The sequence was obtained from a man younger than 35 in good health.

The CDR3 DNA reads TGTGCCAGCAGTTACGGGACAGAGCCTACCTACGAGCAGTACTTC. Its protein is CASSYGTEPTYEQYF. The chain is built from TRBV6-6 and TRBJ2-5; 7 bases align to TRBD1. The closer fit of TRBJ2-7 to the DNA end suggests the J call may be wrong. Germline CDR1 and CDR2: MNHNY and SVGAGI (reference sequence). This CDR3 comprises 15 residues.